This paragraph covers one TCR beta chain sequence. The antigen is not known. The CDR3 has 16 residues. Trimming cost V 4 bases and J 5 bases; bases outside gene matches: 13. CDR1 MNHEY and CDR2 SVGEGT come from the germline V gene. Analysis merged second doses at about 4 or about 12 weeks. Assay: immunoSEQ multiplex PCR; the TCRdb copy retains only in-frame clones and omits some. The sample has around 150,000 clones; 75% to 95% are singletons. This sample stems from a study of T cell responses to AZD1222 COVID-19 vaccine. Study-wide findings and caveats: When two AZD1222 doses had been given, Spike-specific TCR breadth and depth rose. Repertoire sampling was restricted to post-peak T cell response timepoints. Clonal diversity was possibly underestimated; the donors were predominantly white British and more often female.

Sequencing was performed on peripheral blood, taken 28 days after the second AZD1222 dose. The sequence was obtained from an adult who received the AZD1222 COVID-19 vaccine. The V call is TRBV6-2 or TRBV6-3, the J call TRBJ2-7, with 8 bases lining up with TRBD1. The CDR3 region is CASSSTRTGIQNEQYF. In nucleotides, the CDR3 is TGTGCCAGCAGTTCGACCCGGACAGGGATCCAAAACGAGCAGTACTTC.